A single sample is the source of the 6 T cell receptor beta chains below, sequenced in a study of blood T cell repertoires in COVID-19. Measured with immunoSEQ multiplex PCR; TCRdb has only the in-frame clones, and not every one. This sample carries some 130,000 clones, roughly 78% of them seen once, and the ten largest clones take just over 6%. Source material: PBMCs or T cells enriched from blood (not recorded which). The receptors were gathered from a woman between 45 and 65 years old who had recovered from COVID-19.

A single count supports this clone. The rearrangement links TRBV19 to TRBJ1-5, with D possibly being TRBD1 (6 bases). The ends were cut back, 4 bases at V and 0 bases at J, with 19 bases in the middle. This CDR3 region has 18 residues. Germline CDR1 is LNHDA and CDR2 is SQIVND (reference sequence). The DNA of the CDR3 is TGTGCCAGTAGTACCAACCCGCTACAGGGAAATAGCAATCAGCCCCAGCATTTT. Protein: CASSTNPLQGNSNQPQHF.

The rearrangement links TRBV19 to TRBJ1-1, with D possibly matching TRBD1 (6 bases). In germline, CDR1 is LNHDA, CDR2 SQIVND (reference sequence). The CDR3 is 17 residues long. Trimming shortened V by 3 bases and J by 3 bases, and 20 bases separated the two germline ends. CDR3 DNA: TGTGCCAGTAGTATGGAGCCCAGGGGCTTCGGGGACACTGAAGCTTTCTTT. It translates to CASSMEPRGFGDTEAFF.

CDR3 nucleotides: TGTGCCACCAGTGCGCAAAACAGCGGGGGGGCCGCGGCAGATACGCAGTATTTT. It encodes CATSAQNSGGAAADTQYF. This sequence joins TRBV24-1 and TRBJ2-3; 10 bases are shared with TRBD2. The CDR3 runs to 18 residues. Germline trimming cut 5 bases from V and 4 bases from J; bases unmatched to any gene: 14. Germline V gives CDR1 KGHDR, CDR2 SFDVKD.

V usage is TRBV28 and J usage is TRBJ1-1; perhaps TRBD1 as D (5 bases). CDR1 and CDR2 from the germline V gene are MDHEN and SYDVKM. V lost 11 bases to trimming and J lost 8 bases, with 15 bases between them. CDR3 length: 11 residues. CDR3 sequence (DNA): TGTGCCTGCCAGGGTACATTCGAAGCTTTCTTT. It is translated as CACQGTFEAFF.

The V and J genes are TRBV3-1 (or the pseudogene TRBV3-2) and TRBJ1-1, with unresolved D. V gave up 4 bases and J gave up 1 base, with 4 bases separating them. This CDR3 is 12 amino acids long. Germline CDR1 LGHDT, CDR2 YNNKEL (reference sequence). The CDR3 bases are TGTGCCAGCAGCCCCCGGAACACTGAAGCTTTCTTT. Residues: CASSPRNTEAFF.

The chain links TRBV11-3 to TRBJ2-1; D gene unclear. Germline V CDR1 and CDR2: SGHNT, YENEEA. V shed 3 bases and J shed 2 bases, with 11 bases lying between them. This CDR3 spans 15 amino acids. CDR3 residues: CASSLSSTPYNEQFF. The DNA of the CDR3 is TGTGCCAGCAGCTTGTCGTCGACTCCCTACAATGAGCAGTTCTTC. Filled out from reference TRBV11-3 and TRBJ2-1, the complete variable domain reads EAGVVQSPRYKIIEKKQPVAFWCNPISGHNTLYWYLQNLGQGPELLIRYENEEAVDDSQLPKDRFSAERLKGVDSTLKIQPAELGDSAVYLCASSLSSTPYNEQFFGPGTRLTVL.